This T cell receptor beta chain came from a study of T cell clones after liver transplantation. In the study overall: Samples came from ITN030ST, which attempted immunosuppression withdrawal within 2 years of liver transplantation. Pre-transplant mixed lymphocyte reactions yielded third-party-reactive TCRbeta sequences as comparators for graft-donor-reactive sequences. TCRbeta sequencing after a pre-transplant mixed lymphocyte reaction identified graft-donor-reactive clones, later tracked in post-transplant blood.

Generated by immunoSEQ multiplex PCR, the TCRdb table keeps only in-frame clones and is missing some. The sample has 45,000 to 60,000 clones; roughly 80% are singletons. J gave up 4 bases and V 6 bases, and 0 bases lay outside the gene matches. The CDR3 is made up of 12 amino acids. Germline-derived CDR1 and CDR2 are MDHEN and SYDVKM. Details on this clone: Different DNA sequences within this sample yield the same CDR3.

Sequenced here: CD4+ T cells from blood, sampled before liver transplant. The V call is TRBV28, the J call TRBJ1-1; 9 bases fit TRBD1. The TCR originated in a human donor who received a liver transplant. CDR3 sequence (DNA): TGTGCCAGCAGGACAGGGGGCACTGAAGCTTTCTTT. Protein: CASRTGGTEAFF.